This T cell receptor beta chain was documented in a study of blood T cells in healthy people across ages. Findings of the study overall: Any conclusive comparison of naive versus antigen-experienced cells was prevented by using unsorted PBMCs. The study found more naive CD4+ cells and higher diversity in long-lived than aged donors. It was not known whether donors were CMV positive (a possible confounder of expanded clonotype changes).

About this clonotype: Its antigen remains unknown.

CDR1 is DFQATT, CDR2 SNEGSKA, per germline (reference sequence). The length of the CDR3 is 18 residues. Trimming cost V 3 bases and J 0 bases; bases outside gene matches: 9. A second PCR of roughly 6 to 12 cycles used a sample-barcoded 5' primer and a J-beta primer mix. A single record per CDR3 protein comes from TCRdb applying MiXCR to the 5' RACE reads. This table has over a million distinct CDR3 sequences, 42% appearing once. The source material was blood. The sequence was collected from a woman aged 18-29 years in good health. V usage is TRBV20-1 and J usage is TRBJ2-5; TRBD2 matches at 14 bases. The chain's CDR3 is CSASTGTSGSPYQETQYF. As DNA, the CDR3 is TGCAGTGCTAGTACCGGGACTAGCGGGAGTCCGTACCAAGAGACCCAGTACTTC.